The T cell receptor (beta chain) under discussion was sequenced for a study of cytomegalovirus exposure and HLA in healthy donors. Study context: Falling in the Caucasian-associated ancestry cluster were 81% of 300 to 500 genotyped donors.

Germline V gene sequence: CDR1 MNHEY, CDR2 SVGAGI. The CDR3 contains 16 residues. Losses at the gene ends were 0 bases for V and 3 bases for J; bases not matched to a gene: 7. The PCR made use of 60 Vbeta and 13 Jbeta primers. TCRdb keeps only in-frame clones here, not all; method: immunoSEQ multiplex PCR. The sample shows about 120,000 clones, roughly 60% of them seen only once. The material sequenced was PBMCs. The source is a man aged 40-49 years in good health and CMV-seropositive. This sequence joins TRBV6-5 and TRBJ2-5; 7 nucleotides align to TRBD1. The CDR3 DNA reads TGTGCCAGCAGTTACTCCAGGAGAGGGGGCGAAGAGACCCAGTACTTC. Translating it yields CASSYSRRGGEETQYF.